Below, 7 T cell receptor beta chains from the same sample are listed, as sequenced in a study of T cells in localized non-small cell lung cancer. The table came from immunoSEQ multiplex PCR; TCRdb's copy has only in-frame clones and leaves some out. The sample contains around 50,000 clones, under 85% of which appear only once. The specimen comprised peripheral blood, sampled before any cancer treatment. The origin of the receptors is a female donor older than 55 with stage II squamous cell lung carcinoma.

The V and J genes are TRBV14 and TRBJ2-1; 7 bases match TRBD2. The V and J ends lost 4 bases and 4 bases, in that order; junction bases with no gene match: 4. Germline assignment: CDR1 SGHDN and CDR2 FVKESK. CDR3 length: 14 amino acids. As DNA, the CDR3 is TGTGCCAGCAGCCGGAAACTAGCGTACAATGAGCAGTTCTTC. This codes for CASSRKLAYNEQFF.

This chain links TRBV5-1 with TRBJ1-3; D is undetermined. This CDR3 is 15 amino acids long. The V gene's germline CDR1 is SGHRS and CDR2 YFSETQ. V lost 1 base, J lost 0 bases, and 8 bases lay in between. The CDR3, as DNA: TGCGCCAGCAGCTTGTCGACGGCCTCTGGAAACACCATATATTTT. Protein sequence: CASSLSTASGNTIYF.

This chain links TRBV15 with TRBJ1-5, with D uncertain. Trimming cost V 4 bases and J 0 bases, with 7 bases left between them. CDR3 length: 14 residues. Germline CDR1 reads LNHNV; CDR2 reads YYDKDF (reference sequence). CDR3 sequence (DNA): TGTGCCACCAGCATGGAGAATAGCAATCAGCCCCAGCATTTT. Its protein is CATSMENSNQPQHF.

This rearrangement joins TRBV19 to TRBJ1-1, with D tentatively TRBD1 (6 bases). V was cut by 8 bases and J by 5 bases, with 15 bases left in between. The length of the CDR3 is 13 residues. Germline V lookup: CDR1 LNHDA, CDR2 SQIVND (reference sequence). This CDR3 is CASSRQVPTEAFF. CDR3 nucleotides: TGTGCCAGTTCCCGACAGGTTCCTACTGAAGCTTTCTTT. Together with reference TRBV19 and TRBJ1-1, the CDR3 gives the full variable domain: DGGITQSPKYLFRKEGQNVTLSCEQNLNHDAMYWYRQDPGQGLRLIYYSQIVNDFQKGDIAEGYSVSREKKESFPLTVTSAQKNPTAFYLCASSRQVPTEAFFGQGTRLTVV.

This rearrangement joins TRBV9 to TRBJ2-3; D is unclear. The CDR3 runs 13 residues. Trimming removed 0 bases at V and 7 bases at J, with 9 bases between. The germline V gene encodes CDR1 SGDLS and CDR2 YYNGEE. The CDR3 DNA reads as TGTGCCAGCAGCGTAGAGCTACGACATACGCAGTATTTT. It codes for CASSVELRHTQYF.

The V gene is TRBV2, the J gene TRBJ2-1, with 12 nucleotides matching TRBD2. The length of the CDR3 is 16 residues. The V segment lost 7 bases and the J segment 8 bases; nucleotides outside the gene matches: 12. In germline, CDR1 is SNHLY, CDR2 FYNNEI. The CDR3 DNA follows: TGTGCCAGCACCCGAGCCCTAGCGGGGGGGTGGCATGAGCAGTTCTTC. This gives the protein CASTRALAGGWHEQFF. Looking up the rest from reference TRBV2 and TRBJ2-1 gives the full variable domain: EPEVTQTPSHQVTQMGQEVILRCVPISNHLYFYWYRQILGQKVEFLVSFYNNEISEKSEIFDDQFSVERPDGSNFTLKIRSTKLEDSAMYFCASTRALAGGWHEQFFGPGTRLTVL.

The gene calls are TRBV6-1 and TRBJ2-7, with 7 bases lining up with TRBD1. Germline CDR1 MNHNS, CDR2 SASEGT. The CDR3 sequence is 14 residues long. The V gene end was trimmed by 6 bases and the J gene end by 1 base; junction bases not matched to a gene: 6. In DNA form, the CDR3 reads TGTGCCAGCAGCACAGGGGATAGGTCCTACGAGCAGTACTTC. Protein: CASSTGDRSYEQYF.